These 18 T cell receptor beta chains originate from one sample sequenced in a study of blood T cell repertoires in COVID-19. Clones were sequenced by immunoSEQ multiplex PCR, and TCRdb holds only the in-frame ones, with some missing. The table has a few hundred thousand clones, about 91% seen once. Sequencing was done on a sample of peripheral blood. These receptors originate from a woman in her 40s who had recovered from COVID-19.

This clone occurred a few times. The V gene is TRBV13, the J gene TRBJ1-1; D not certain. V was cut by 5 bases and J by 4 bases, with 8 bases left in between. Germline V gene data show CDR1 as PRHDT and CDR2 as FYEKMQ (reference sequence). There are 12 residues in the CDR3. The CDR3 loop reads CASSIGTTEAFF. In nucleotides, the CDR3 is TGTGCCAGCAGCATCGGTACCACTGAAGCTTTCTTT.

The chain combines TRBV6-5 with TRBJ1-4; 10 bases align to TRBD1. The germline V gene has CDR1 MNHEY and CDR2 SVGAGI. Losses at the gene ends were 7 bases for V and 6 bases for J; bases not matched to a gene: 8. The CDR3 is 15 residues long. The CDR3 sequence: CASTTTGGSYEKLFF. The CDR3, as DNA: TGTGCCAGCACCACGACAGGGGGCAGCTATGAAAAACTGTTTTTT.

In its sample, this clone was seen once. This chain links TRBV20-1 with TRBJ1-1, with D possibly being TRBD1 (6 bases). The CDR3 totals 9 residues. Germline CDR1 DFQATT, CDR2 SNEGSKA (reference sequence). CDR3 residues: CKGGVEAFF. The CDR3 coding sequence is TGCAAAGGGGGGGTTGAAGCTTTCTTT.

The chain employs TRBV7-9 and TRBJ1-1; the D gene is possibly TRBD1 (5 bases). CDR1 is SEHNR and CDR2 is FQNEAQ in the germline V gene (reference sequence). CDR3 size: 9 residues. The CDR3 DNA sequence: TGTGCGAGCGACAGTGAAGCTTTCTTT. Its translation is CASDSEAFF.

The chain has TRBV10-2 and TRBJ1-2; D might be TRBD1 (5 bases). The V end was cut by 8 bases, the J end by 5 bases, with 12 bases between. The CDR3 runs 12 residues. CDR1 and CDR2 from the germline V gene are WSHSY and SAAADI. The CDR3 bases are TGCGCCAGCCGGGACGGAGGGTATGGCTACACCTTC. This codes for CASRDGGYGYTF.

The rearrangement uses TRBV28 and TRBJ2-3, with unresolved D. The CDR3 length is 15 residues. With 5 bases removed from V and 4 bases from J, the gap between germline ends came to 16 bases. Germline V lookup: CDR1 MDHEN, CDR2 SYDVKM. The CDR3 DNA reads TGTGCCAGCAGTGTGAGTGACGGGTTCGCAGATACGCAGTATTTT. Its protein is CASSVSDGFADTQYF.

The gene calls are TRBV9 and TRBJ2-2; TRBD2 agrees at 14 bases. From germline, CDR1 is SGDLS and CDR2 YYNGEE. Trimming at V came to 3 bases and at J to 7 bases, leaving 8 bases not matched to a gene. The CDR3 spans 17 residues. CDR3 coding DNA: TGTGCCAGCAGCGCGGGGACTAGCGGGGGTGATCACGGGGAGCTGTTTTTT. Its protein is CASSAGTSGGDHGELFF.

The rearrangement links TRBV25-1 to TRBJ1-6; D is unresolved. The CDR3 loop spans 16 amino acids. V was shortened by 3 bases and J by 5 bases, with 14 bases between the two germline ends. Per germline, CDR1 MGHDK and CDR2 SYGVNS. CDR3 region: CASSESRGSHNSPLHF. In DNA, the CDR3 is TGTGCCAGCAGTGAGTCCCGGGGTAGTCATAATTCACCCCTCCACTTT.

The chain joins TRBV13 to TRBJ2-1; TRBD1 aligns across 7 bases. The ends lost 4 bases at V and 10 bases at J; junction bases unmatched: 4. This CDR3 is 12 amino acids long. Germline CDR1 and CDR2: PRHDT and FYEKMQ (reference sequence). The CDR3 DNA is TGTGCCAGCAGCTCACAGGGGAACGAGCAGTTCTTC. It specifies CASSSQGNEQFF.

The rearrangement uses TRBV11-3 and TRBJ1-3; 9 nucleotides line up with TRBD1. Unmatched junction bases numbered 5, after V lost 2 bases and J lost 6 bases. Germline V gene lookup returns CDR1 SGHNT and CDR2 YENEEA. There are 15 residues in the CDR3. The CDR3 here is CASSLPGQGVNTIYF. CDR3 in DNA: TGTGCCAGCAGCTTACCGGGACAGGGTGTAAACACCATATATTTT. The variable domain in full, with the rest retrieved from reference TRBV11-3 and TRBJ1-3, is EAGVVQSPRYKIIEKKQPVAFWCNPISGHNTLYWYLQNLGQGPELLIRYENEEAVDDSQLPKDRFSAERLKGVDSTLKIQPAELGDSAVYLCASSLPGQGVNTIYFGEGSWLTVV.

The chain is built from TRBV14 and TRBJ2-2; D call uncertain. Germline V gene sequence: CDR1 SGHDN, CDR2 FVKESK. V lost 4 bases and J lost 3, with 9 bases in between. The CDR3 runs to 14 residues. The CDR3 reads CASSRFRDTGELFF. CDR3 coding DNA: TGTGCCAGCAGCCGTTTTCGGGACACCGGGGAGCTGTTTTTT.

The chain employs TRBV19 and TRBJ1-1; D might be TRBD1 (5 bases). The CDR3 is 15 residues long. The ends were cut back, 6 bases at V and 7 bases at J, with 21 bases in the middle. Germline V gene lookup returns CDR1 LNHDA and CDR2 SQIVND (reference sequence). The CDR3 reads CASRRNQGVRIEAFF. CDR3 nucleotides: TGTGCCAGTAGACGTAACCAAGGGGTCCGAATTGAAGCTTTCTTT.

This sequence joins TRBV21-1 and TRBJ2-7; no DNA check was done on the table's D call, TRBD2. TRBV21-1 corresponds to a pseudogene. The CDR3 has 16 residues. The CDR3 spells CASSARLAGGTYEQYV. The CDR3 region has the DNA TGTGCCAGCAGCGCCCGACTAGCGGGAGGGACCTACGAGCAGTACGTC.

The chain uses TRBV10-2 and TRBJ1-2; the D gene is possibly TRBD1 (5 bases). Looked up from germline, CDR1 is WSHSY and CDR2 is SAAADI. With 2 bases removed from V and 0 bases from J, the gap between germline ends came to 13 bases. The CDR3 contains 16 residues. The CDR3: CASSEQTGATNYGYTF. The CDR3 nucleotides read TGCGCCAGCAGTGAGCAAACAGGAGCGACTAACTATGGCTACACCTTC.

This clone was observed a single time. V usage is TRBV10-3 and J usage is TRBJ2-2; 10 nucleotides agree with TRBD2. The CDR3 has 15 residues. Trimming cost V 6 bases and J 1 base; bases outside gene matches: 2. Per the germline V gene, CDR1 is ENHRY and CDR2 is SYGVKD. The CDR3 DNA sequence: TGTGCCATCAGGGGGACTAGCGAGAACACCGGGGAGCTGTTTTTT. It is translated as CAIRGTSENTGELFF.

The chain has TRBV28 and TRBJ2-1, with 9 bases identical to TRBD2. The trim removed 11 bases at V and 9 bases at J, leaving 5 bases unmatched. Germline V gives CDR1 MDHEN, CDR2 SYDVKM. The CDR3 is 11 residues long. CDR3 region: CAASGASEQFF. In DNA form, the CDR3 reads TGTGCCGCTAGCGGGGCGTCTGAGCAGTTCTTC.

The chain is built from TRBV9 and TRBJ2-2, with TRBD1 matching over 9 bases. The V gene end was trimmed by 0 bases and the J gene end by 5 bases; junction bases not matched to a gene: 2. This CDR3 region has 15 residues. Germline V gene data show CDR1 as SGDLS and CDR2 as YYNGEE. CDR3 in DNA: TGTGCCAGCAGCGTAGTGGGACAGGGAACCGGGGAGCTGTTTTTT. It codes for CASSVVGQGTGELFF.

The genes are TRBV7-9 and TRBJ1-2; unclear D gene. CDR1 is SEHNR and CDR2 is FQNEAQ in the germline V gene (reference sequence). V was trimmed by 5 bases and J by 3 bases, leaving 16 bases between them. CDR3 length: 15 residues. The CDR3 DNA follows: TGTGCCAGCAGCCCGCAGGAAAGTGGTGACTATGGCTACACCTTC. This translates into CASSPQESGDYGYTF. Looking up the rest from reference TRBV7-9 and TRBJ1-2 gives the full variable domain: DTGVSQNPRHKITKRGQNVTFRCDPISEHNRLYWYRQTLGQGPEFLTYFQNEAQLEKSRLLSDRFSAERPKGSFSTLEIQRTEQGDSAMYLCASSPQESGDYGYTFGSGTRLTVV.